This T cell receptor (beta chain) was recovered during a study of shared clonotypes between healthy human individuals. Findings and limits, study-wide: Memory subsets generally showed lower estimated richness than naive subsets. Several donors had around 5% of their naive CD4 clonotypes in common.

Method: immunoSEQ multiplex PCR; TCRdb's copy keeps in-frame clones and lacks some. The sample contains more than 2 million clones, 90% to 97% of which appear only once. CDR3 size: 15 residues. The germline V gene encodes CDR1 SEHNR and CDR2 FQNEAQ (reference sequence). V was cut by 4 bases and J by 4 bases, with 16 bases left in between. Free of recent acute infections or vaccinations, the donors were healthy HIV-negative adults. A remark on this clone: Its antigen is currently unknown. Other nucleotide sequences in the sample specify the same CDR3.

Sequenced sample: naive CD4+ T cells sorted from blood. The subset denotes: CD45RA+ positively selected. The chain combines TRBV7-9 with TRBJ1-1; unclear D gene. The receptor was isolated from a young man in good health. This CDR3 reads CASSSRGPSGTEAFF. For the CDR3, the DNA is TGTGCCAGCAGCTCCAGAGGACCGTCGGGCACTGAAGCTTTCTTT.